Below are 23 T cell receptor beta chains sequenced from a single sample in a study of OX40 agonist ivuxolimab in advanced cancers. Repertoires were generated with immunoSEQ multiplex PCR, while TCRdb's copy carries only in-frame clones and drops some. The profile shows about 45,000 clones, just under 95% of them singletons. Sequencing was performed on CD4+ or CD8+ T cells sorted from blood, taken in a trial of the OX40 agonist ivuxolimab. These receptors were taken from an adult with an advanced solid tumor such as melanoma, head and neck, liver or kidney cancer.

This rearrangement joins TRBV7-9 to TRBJ2-5, with TRBD2 matching 8 bases. This CDR3 is built from 14 residues. Germline assignment: CDR1 SEHNR and CDR2 FQNEAQ (reference sequence). V shed 5 bases and J 4 bases; nucleotides not matched to a gene: 6. CDR3 residues: CASSPPGLVETQYF. The CDR3 coding sequence is TGTGCCAGCAGCCCGCCGGGACTAGTAGAGACCCAGTACTTC.

CDR3 nucleotides: TGTGCCAGCAGCTTTACCGGGAGATTTGACGAGCAGTACTTC. Translating it yields CASSFTGRFDEQYF. The chain recombines TRBV7-2 with TRBJ2-7; a weak D match, TRBD2 (6 bases). Trimming removed 3 bases at V and 5 bases at J, with 14 bases between. The germline gives CDR1 SGHTA, CDR2 FQGNSA. The CDR3 consists of 14 residues.

CDR3 sequence reads: CASSPPDDQPQHF. The DNA of the CDR3 is TGTGCCAGCAGCCCTCCAGACGACCAGCCCCAGCATTTT. This chain uses TRBV27 with TRBJ1-5; D gene unclear. V lost 6 bases to trimming and J lost 7 bases, with 13 bases between them. This CDR3 is 13 amino acids long. Germline CDR1 and CDR2: MNHEY and SMNVEV (reference sequence).

The genes are TRBV7-8 and TRBJ2-3, with TRBD1 identical over 9 bases. The CDR3 runs 17 residues. Per the germline V gene, CDR1 is SGHVS and CDR2 is FQNEAQ. V dropped 5 bases and J dropped 1; count of bases not matched to a gene: 10. The CDR3 nucleotides are TGTGCCAGCAGCCCCCCTTGGACAGGGGACGGCACAGATACGCAGTATTTT. Its translation: CASSPPWTGDGTDTQYF.

The chain recombines TRBV7-8 with TRBJ2-7, with a possible D match to TRBD1 (6 bases). This CDR3 spans 14 amino acids. The germline gives CDR1 SGHVS, CDR2 FQNEAQ. The V and J ends lost 5 bases and 5 bases respectively, with 16 bases between them. CDR3 in DNA: TGTGCCAGCAGCCCAGGACAGCCCGGTAACGAGCAGTACTTC. Protein product: CASSPGQPGNEQYF.

J is TRBJ1-1 and V is TRBV13, with D unresolved. In germline, CDR1 is PRHDT, CDR2 FYEKMQ (reference sequence). The CDR3 spans 12 residues. Trimming pared 3 bases from V and 5 bases from J, leaving 7 bases between. This CDR3 reads CASSFRRTEAFF. In nucleotides, the CDR3 is TGTGCCAGCAGCTTCCGGAGGACTGAAGCTTTCTTT.

V is TRBV14 and J is TRBJ2-1; TRBD2 matches 7 bases. Losses at the gene ends were 4 bases for V and 4 bases for J; bases not matched to a gene: 13. CDR1 and CDR2 (germline): SGHDN, FVKESK. This CDR3 is built from 17 residues. The CDR3 nucleotides are TGTGCCAGCAGCCCTGGTCTTCCGCGCGGGGGATACAATGAGCAGTTCTTC. Translating gives CASSPGLPRGGYNEQFF.

The V and J genes are TRBV5-5 and TRBJ2-7, with D perhaps matching TRBD2 (6 bases). Germline-derived CDR1 and CDR2 are SGHKS and YYEKEE (reference sequence). The CDR3 is 16 residues long. V lost 3 bases to trimming and J lost 0 bases, with 16 bases between them. CDR3 in amino acids: CASSSGRGRGSYEQYF. The CDR3, as DNA: TGTGCCAGCAGCTCCGGCCGAGGGCGGGGCTCCTACGAGCAGTACTTC.

The V gene is TRBV28, the J gene TRBJ2-1; D might be TRBD2 (5 bases). The CDR3 has 13 amino acids. The germline gives CDR1 MDHEN, CDR2 SYDVKM. V was cut by 8 bases and J by 2 bases, with 10 bases left in between. CDR3 nucleotide sequence: TGTGCCAGCGAAGCGGACCCCTACAATGAGCAGTTCTTC. Amino acid sequence: CASEADPYNEQFF.

This rearrangement joins TRBV4-2 to TRBJ2-7; TRBD2 matches at 9 bases. The ends lost 2 bases at V and 0 bases at J; junction bases unmatched: 5. CDR3 length: 16 amino acids. Germline CDR1 reads LGHNA; CDR2 reads YNFKEQ. CDR3 amino acids: CASSQFLAGSSYEQYF. The CDR3, as DNA: TGTGCCAGCAGCCAATTTCTAGCGGGGAGCTCCTACGAGCAGTACTTC.

The CDR3 DNA follows: TGTGCCAGCTCACCCCCCCAGGGGCGGACTAATGAAAAACTGTTTTTT. The encoded protein is CASSPPQGRTNEKLFF. J is TRBJ1-4 and V is TRBV18; a possible D gene is TRBD1 (6 bases). CDR1 is KGHSH, CDR2 LQKENI, per germline. CDR3 length: 16 amino acids. V lost 3 bases and J 2 bases, leaving 13 bases between the germline ends.

The chain recombines TRBV4-3 with TRBJ2-7, with D perhaps TRBD2 (5 bases). V shed 1 base and J shed 2 bases, with 18 bases lying between them. This CDR3 is built from 17 residues. Germline values: CDR1 LGHNA, CDR2 YSLEER. CDR3 region: CASSQVISGPSTYEQYF. The CDR3, as DNA: TGCGCCAGCAGCCAAGTAATCAGCGGCCCTTCTACCTACGAGCAGTACTTC.

The chain links TRBV13 to TRBJ2-7, with D possibly TRBD2 on 5 matching bases. With 2 bases removed from V and 2 bases from J, the gap between germline ends came to 7 bases. The CDR3 loop spans 13 amino acids. Germline V gene sequence: CDR1 PRHDT, CDR2 FYEKMQ (reference sequence). CDR3 loop: CASSLRGTYEQYF. CDR3 coding DNA: TGTGCCAGCAGCTTACGAGGGACCTACGAGCAGTACTTC.

The V call is TRBV11-2, the J call TRBJ2-7; perhaps TRBD1 as D (6 bases). The CDR3 runs to 15 residues. Trimming shortened V by 5 bases and J by 3 bases, and 17 bases separated the two germline ends. CDR1 and CDR2 from the germline V gene are SGHAT and FQNNGV. The CDR3 loop is CASSVAPGQSYEQYF. DNA for the CDR3: TGTGCCAGCAGCGTAGCCCCCGGACAGAGCTACGAGCAGTACTTC.

J is TRBJ1-3 and V is TRBV9, with D unresolved. The germline CDR1 and CDR2 sequences are SGDLS and YYNGEE. The CDR3 has 18 residues. The V end lost 0 bases, the J end lost 1 base, and 17 bases lay between the germline ends. This chain's CDR3 is CASSVGAGLSLSGNTIYF. CDR3 DNA sequence: TGTGCCAGCAGCGTAGGTGCAGGACTGTCCCTTTCTGGAAACACCATATATTTT. The whole variable domain, filled in from reference TRBV9 and TRBJ1-3, reads DSGVTQTPKHLITATGQRVTLRCSPRSGDLSVYWYQQSLDQGLQFLIQYYNGEERAKGNILERFSAQQFPDLHSELNLSSLELGDSALYFCASSVGAGLSLSGNTIYFGEGSWLTVV.

V is TRBV4-1 and J is TRBJ2-7; 8 bases are a match to TRBD2. V lost 1 base to trimming and J lost 1 base; unmatched junction nucleotides: 3. CDR3 length equals 15 residues. Germline-derived CDR1 and CDR2 are MGHRA and YSYEKL. The CDR3 sequence is CASSQGIAGSYEQYF. CDR3 sequence (DNA): TGCGCCAGCAGCCAAGGCATAGCGGGGTCCTACGAGCAGTACTTC.

V is TRBV4-1 and J is TRBJ1-1; D might be TRBD1 (6 bases). Germline V gene lookup returns CDR1 MGHRA and CDR2 YSYEKL. The CDR3 consists of 17 residues. The ends were cut back, 0 bases at V and 4 bases at J, with 18 bases in the middle. The CDR3 sequence is CASSQERGAGVGTEAFF. The CDR3 nucleotides read TGCGCCAGCAGCCAAGAAAGGGGGGCAGGGGTTGGCACTGAAGCTTTCTTT.

The V gene is TRBV6-5, the J gene TRBJ1-1; the D is unclear. Looked up from germline, CDR1 is MNHEY and CDR2 is SVGAGI. The V end was cut by 0 bases, the J end by 4 bases, with 9 bases between. The CDR3 length is 14 residues. CDR3 sequence (DNA): TGTGCCAGCAGTTACTCCCGCGGTACCACTGAAGCTTTCTTT. Translating gives CASSYSRGTTEAFF.

V gene TRBV13 combines with J gene TRBJ2-7; D remains ambiguous. CDR3 length: 14 residues. Germline loops: CDR1 PRHDT, CDR2 FYEKMQ (reference sequence). The V end lost 5 bases, the J end lost 2 bases, and 13 bases lay between the germline ends. As DNA, the CDR3 is TGTGCCAGCAGCCCCCGACTGGAGCCCTACGAGCAGTACTTC. Translated: CASSPRLEPYEQYF.

The CDR3 bases are TGTGCCTGGAGTGGAGGAGGGGACGGTTACGAGCAGTACTTC. Translated, it gives CAWSGGGDGYEQYF. The rearrangement uses TRBV30 and TRBJ2-7; the D gene is possibly TRBD2 (6 bases). The CDR3 runs to 14 residues. The V end was cut by 1 base, the J end by 4 bases, with 14 bases between. CDR1 and CDR2 (germline): GTSNPN, SVGIG (reference sequence).

The chain recombines TRBV13 with TRBJ2-5; D might be TRBD1 (5 bases). Germline CDR1 and CDR2: PRHDT and FYEKMQ (reference sequence). V lost 5 bases and J lost 2, with 9 bases in between. The length of the CDR3 is 13 residues. CDR3: CASSHRGQETQYF. The CDR3, as DNA: TGTGCCAGCAGCCATAGGGGTCAAGAGACCCAGTACTTC.

The CDR3 DNA sequence: TGTGCCAGCAGTTTAGTCGTCAGATACAATGAGCAGTTCTTC. Amino acid sequence: CASSLVVRYNEQFF. The chain links TRBV27 to TRBJ2-1; D remains unclear. Germline V lookup: CDR1 MNHEY, CDR2 SMNVEV (reference sequence). This CDR3 is 14 amino acids long. V lost 2 bases and J lost 4, with 9 bases in between.

The chain joins TRBV29-1 to TRBJ2-3, with TRBD1 as a possible D gene (5 bases). The V end lost 4 bases, the J end lost 5 bases, and 16 bases lay between the germline ends. The CDR3 loop spans 14 amino acids. Germline V gene data show CDR1 as SQVTM and CDR2 as ANQGSEA. CDR3: CSVGISPGKDTQYF. The CDR3 region has the DNA TGCAGCGTTGGGATTAGTCCAGGGAAAGATACGCAGTATTTT.